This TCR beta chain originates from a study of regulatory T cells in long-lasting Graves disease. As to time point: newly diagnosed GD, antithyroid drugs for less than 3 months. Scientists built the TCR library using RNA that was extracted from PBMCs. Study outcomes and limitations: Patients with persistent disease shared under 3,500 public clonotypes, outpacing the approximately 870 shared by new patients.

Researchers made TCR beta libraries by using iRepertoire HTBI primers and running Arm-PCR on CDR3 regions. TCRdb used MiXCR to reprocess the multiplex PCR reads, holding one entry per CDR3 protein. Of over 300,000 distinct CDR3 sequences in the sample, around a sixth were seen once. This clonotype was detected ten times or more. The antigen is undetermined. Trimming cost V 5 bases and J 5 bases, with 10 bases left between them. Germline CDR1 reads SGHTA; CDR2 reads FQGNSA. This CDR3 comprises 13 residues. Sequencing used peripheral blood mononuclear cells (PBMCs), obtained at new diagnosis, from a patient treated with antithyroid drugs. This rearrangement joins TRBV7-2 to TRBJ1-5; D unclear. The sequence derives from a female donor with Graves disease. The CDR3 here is CASSPDKHQPQHF. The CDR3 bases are TGTGCCAGCAGCCCTGACAAACATCAGCCCCAGCATTTT.